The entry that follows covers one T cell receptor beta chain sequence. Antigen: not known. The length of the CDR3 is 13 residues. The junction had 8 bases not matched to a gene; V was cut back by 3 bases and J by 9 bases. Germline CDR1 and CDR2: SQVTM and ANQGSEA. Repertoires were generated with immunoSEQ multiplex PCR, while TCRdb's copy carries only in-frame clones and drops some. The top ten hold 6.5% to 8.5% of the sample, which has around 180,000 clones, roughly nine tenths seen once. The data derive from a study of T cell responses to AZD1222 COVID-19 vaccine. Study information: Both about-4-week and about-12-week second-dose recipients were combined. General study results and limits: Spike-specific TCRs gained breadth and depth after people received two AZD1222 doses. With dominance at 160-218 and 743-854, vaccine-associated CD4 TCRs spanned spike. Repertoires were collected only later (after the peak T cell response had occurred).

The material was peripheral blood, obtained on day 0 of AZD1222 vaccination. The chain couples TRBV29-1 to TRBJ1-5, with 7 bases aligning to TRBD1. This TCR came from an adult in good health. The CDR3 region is CSVDLRGDGPQHF. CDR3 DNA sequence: TGCAGCGTTGACCTCAGGGGGGACGGGCCCCAGCATTTT.